Each of the 30 T cell receptor beta chains below was sequenced from the same sample in a study of regulatory T cells in long-lasting Graves disease. iRepertoire HTBI primers and Arm-PCR of CDR3 regions built TCR beta libraries. TCRdb re-analysed the multiplex PCR reads in MiXCR, keeping a single row per CDR3 protein. The table includes approximately 490,000 distinct CDR3 sequences, 15% to 20% detected once. As for time point: newly diagnosed GD, antithyroid drugs for less than 3 months. Generation of the TCR library employed RNA extracted from PBMCs. This sample also appeared in a second study, on T cells in Graves' hyperthyroidism and ophthalmopathy.

The input for sequencing was peripheral blood mononuclear cells (PBMCs), taken at new diagnosis, from a patient treated with antithyroid drugs. The receptors were gathered from a man between 40 and 49 years old with Graves disease.

The table lists this clonotype with many counts. V gene TRBV24-1 combines with J gene TRBJ2-2; 12 bases are a match to TRBD2. CDR3 length equals 19 residues. In germline, CDR1 is KGHDR, CDR2 SFDVKD. Unmatched junction bases numbered 12, after V lost 7 bases and J lost 1 base. The CDR3 DNA reads TGTGCCACCAGCTCCTTTAGGACTAGCGGGATAATGAACACCGGGGAGCTGTTTTTT. Translation: CATSSFRTSGIMNTGELFF.

This clonotype was observed a few times. The gene calls are TRBV9 and TRBJ2-5, with TRBD1 matching 7 bases. This CDR3 comprises 13 residues. V dropped 4 bases and J dropped 5; count of bases not matched to a gene: 5. CDR1 is SGDLS and CDR2 is YYNGEE in the germline V gene. CDR3 protein: CASSIQGFETQYF. The CDR3 region has the DNA TGTGCCAGCAGCATACAGGGGTTCGAGACCCAGTACTTC.

This clonotype was recorded at least ten times. The gene calls are TRBV7-9 and TRBJ1-5; TRBD1 agrees at 7 bases. The CDR3 covers 15 residues. Trimming cost V 0 bases and J 7 bases; bases outside gene matches: 6. From germline, CDR1 is SEHNR and CDR2 FQNEAQ (reference sequence). DNA for the CDR3: TGTGCCAGCAGCTTAGCTGGGACAGCTAACCAGCCCCAGCATTTT. Its translation is CASSLAGTANQPQHF.

A few counts support this clonotype. The rearrangement uses TRBV6-5 and TRBJ2-7; D is unresolved. V was cut by 0 bases and J by 4 bases, with 7 bases left in between. Germline CDR1 reads MNHEY; CDR2 reads SVGAGI. The CDR3 totals 13 residues. The CDR3 reads CASSYSKVYEQYF. Written as DNA, the CDR3 is TGTGCCAGCAGTTACTCGAAGGTTTACGAGCAGTACTTC.

This clonotype has just a few counts. The chain has TRBV20-1 and TRBJ2-5; D is unresolved. Trimming took off 0 bases at V and 7 bases at J, with 9 bases between the two ends. The germline V gene has CDR1 DFQATT and CDR2 SNEGSKA (reference sequence). The CDR3 runs 12 residues. CDR3 residues: CSARETSWTQYF. The CDR3 DNA reads TGCAGTGCTAGAGAGACCTCGTGGACCCAGTACTTC.

Comment on this clonotype: The junction and the germline gene differ at one end; a read error may be behind it. The gene calls are TRBV18 and TRBJ1-1; D unclear. The V gene's germline CDR1 is KGHSH and CDR2 LQKENI. The CDR3 consists of 11 residues. CDR3 DNA sequence: TGTGCCGGCTCACGGGACACTGAAGCTTTCTTT. It codes for CAGSRDTEAFF.

This clonotype showed up just once. The V gene is TRBV5-1, the J gene TRBJ2-7; 11 positions agree with TRBD1. Germline V gene lookup returns CDR1 SGHRS and CDR2 YFSETQ. V trimming: 4 bases; J trimming: 4 bases; junction bases outside the gene matches: 7. CDR3 length: 15 residues. CDR3 amino acids: CASSQGQGAGYEQYF. The DNA for the CDR3 is TGCGCCAGCAGCCAAGGACAGGGGGCGGGGTACGAGCAGTACTTC.

This clonotype was observed a few times. V is TRBV20-1 and J is TRBJ2-1; 13 positions agree with TRBD2. V was clipped by 6 bases and J by 1 base; unmatched bases: 12. The CDR3 contains 18 residues. Germline loops: CDR1 DFQATT, CDR2 SNEGSKA (reference sequence). CDR3 DNA: TGCAGTGCGACTCCTCCCGGACTAGCGGGAGTTTCCTACAATGAGCAGTTCTTC. Translation: CSATPPGLAGVSYNEQFF.

In its sample, this clonotype was seen many times. The chain uses TRBV18 and TRBJ2-2; the D is unclear. Germline V CDR1 and CDR2: KGHSH, LQKENI. V was trimmed by 1 base and J by 3 bases, leaving 6 bases between them. The CDR3 spans 14 residues. The CDR3 region is CASSPLQDTGELFF. CDR3 nucleotide sequence: TGTGCCAGCTCACCACTGCAGGACACCGGGGAGCTGTTTTTT.

This clonotype was observed at least ten times. This chain's CDR3 is CASSRTSGDYEQYF. The CDR3 DNA follows: TGCGCCAGCAGCAGGACTAGCGGGGACTACGAGCAGTACTTC. This sequence joins TRBV5-1 and TRBJ2-7, with 12 bases lining up with TRBD2. The CDR3 runs to 14 residues. The V gene's germline CDR1 is SGHRS and CDR2 YFSETQ. V lost 4 bases, J lost 3 bases, and 2 bases stayed unmatched.

The rearrangement links TRBV7-9 to TRBJ2-2, with 8 bases that match TRBD2. This CDR3 contains 18 residues. The junction had 23 bases not matched to a gene; V was cut back by 10 bases and J by 7 bases. Germline CDR1 SEHNR, CDR2 FQNEAQ (reference sequence). The CDR3 DNA follows: TGTGCCATCTTCGGGTCGGGTAGAGCGGGAGATTACGGCGGGGAGCTGTTTTTT. The encoded protein is CAIFGSGRAGDYGGELFF.

This clonotype was seen many times. The V gene is TRBV20-1, the J gene TRBJ2-2; 8 nucleotides agree with TRBD2. The CDR3 covers 14 residues. Unmatched junction bases numbered 5, after V lost 8 bases and J lost 0 bases. Germline-derived CDR1 and CDR2 are DFQATT and SNEGSKA (reference sequence). The chain's CDR3 is CSLTSGANTGELFF. The CDR3 DNA sequence: TGCAGTCTAACTAGCGGCGCGAACACCGGGGAGCTGTTTTTT.

This clonotype is a singleton in its sample. Sequence at one end of the junction differs from germline and may be a read error. The chain is built from TRBV7-8 and TRBJ1-1, with a possible D match to TRBD1 (5 bases). The germline V gene encodes CDR1 SGHVS and CDR2 FQNEAQ. The CDR3 is 19 amino acids. This CDR3 is CASGLRRIGGLAGNTEAFF. The CDR3 coding sequence is TGTGCCAGCGGCTTAAGAAGGATCGGGGGTCTGGCGGGGAACACTGAAGCTTTCTTT.

Ten or more counts support this clonotype. The V gene is TRBV7-2, the J gene TRBJ2-7, with D hard to call. The germline gives CDR1 SGHTA, CDR2 FQGNSA. This CDR3 is 11 amino acids long. Trimming removed 2 bases from V and 5 bases from J, with 4 bases in between. This chain's CDR3 is CASSLKHEQYF. DNA for the CDR3: TGTGCCAGCAGCTTAAAGCACGAGCAGTACTTC.

This clonotype was seen at least ten times. The chain carries TRBV15 and TRBJ2-7, with D unclear. The ends were cut back, 0 bases at V and 2 bases at J, with 11 bases in the middle. The CDR3 loop spans 15 amino acids. The germline V gene encodes CDR1 LNHNV and CDR2 YYDKDF (reference sequence). CDR3 nucleotides: TGTGCCACCAGCAGAGAATCGGCAGTCGCCTACGAGCAGTACTTC. Encoded protein: CATSRESAVAYEQYF.

The chain links TRBV7-9 to TRBJ2-6; D not resolved. This CDR3 region has 15 residues. The V gene lost 5 bases and the J gene lost 3 bases, with 11 bases spanning the gap. Germline V gives CDR1 SEHNR, CDR2 FQNEAQ (reference sequence). DNA of the CDR3: TGTGCCAGCAGCCCGGCCGGGTATGGGGCCAACGTCCTGACTTTC. Translating gives CASSPAGYGANVLTF.

This clonotype has a count of ten or more. The chain couples TRBV7-2 to TRBJ1-1; no clear D gene. The CDR3 length is 16 residues. V lost 0 bases to trimming and J lost 0 bases, with 11 bases between them. Germline CDR1 and CDR2: SGHTA and FQGNSA. CDR3 in DNA: TGTGCCAGCAGCTTAGCAGCAACAGCCATGAACACTGAAGCTTTCTTT. Residues: CASSLAATAMNTEAFF.

This clonotype occurred a few times. This chain links TRBV10-2 with TRBJ2-3, with D possibly matching TRBD2 (5 bases). V shed 2 bases and J shed 5 bases, with 11 bases lying between them. Germline CDR1 reads WSHSY; CDR2 reads SAAADI. CDR3 length equals 14 residues. The CDR3 coding sequence is TGCGCCAGCAGTGAGGCCGGGGTTGGAGATACGCAGTATTTT. It translates to CASSEAGVGDTQYF.

This clonotype showed up many times. In DNA, the CDR3 is TGTGCCACCAGTGATCCAAGCGGGAGCGGGTACAATGAGCAGTTCTTC. This codes for CATSDPSGSGYNEQFF. The J gene is TRBJ2-1, the V gene TRBV24-1; 8 bases line up with TRBD2. The CDR3 is 16 residues long. V shed 3 bases, J shed 4 bases, and the junction held 7 bases outside the gene matches. Germline CDR1 reads KGHDR; CDR2 reads SFDVKD.

CDR3 nucleotides: TGCGCCAGCAGCCAATACACGGCTAGCGGTATGGAAGAGACCCAGTACTTC. Amino acids: CASSQYTASGMEETQYF. This chain connects TRBV4-1 to TRBJ2-5; 7 bases are shared with TRBD2. Per germline, CDR1 MGHRA and CDR2 YSYEKL. Unmatched junction bases numbered 12, after V lost 2 bases and J lost 3 bases. This CDR3 contains 17 residues.

This clonotype was seen many times. The V gene is TRBV20-1, the J gene TRBJ2-2, with TRBD2 identical over 8 bases. The CDR3 spans 15 residues. The junction had 10 bases not matched to a gene; V was cut back by 4 bases and J by 6 bases. CDR1 DFQATT and CDR2 SNEGSKA come from the germline V gene (reference sequence). CDR3 in DNA: TGCAGTGCTACTCGTGCAGGGCGGGGGGCCGGGGAGCTGTTTTTT. Amino acid sequence: CSATRAGRGAGELFF.

This clonotype came up a few times. J is TRBJ2-1 and V is TRBV28; 9 bases are shared with TRBD1. The J segment lost 8 bases and the V segment lost 4 bases, leaving 9 bases of the junction unmatched. Germline CDR1 MDHEN, CDR2 SYDVKM. This CDR3 comprises 15 residues. In nucleotides, the CDR3 is TGTGCCAGCAGTTCCTCGGGGACAGGGTACTATGAGCAGTTCTTC. Its translation is CASSSSGTGYYEQFF.

Concerning this clonotype itself: A much larger clone lies one base from this, so it may be a read error. The chain carries TRBV6-1 and TRBJ1-5; TRBD1 is a possible D gene (6 bases). The CDR3 runs 15 residues. In germline, CDR1 is MNHNS, CDR2 SASEGT. The CDR3, as DNA: TGTGACAGCAGTGAAGTACGGCCAGGGGATCAGCCCCAGCATTTT. Translation gives CDSSEVRPGDQPQHF.

In this sample, this clonotype turned up a few times. J is TRBJ1-5 and V is TRBV6-1; 9 bases agree with TRBD1. The V segment lost 6 bases and the J segment 3 bases; nucleotides outside the gene matches: 9. The V gene's germline CDR1 is MNHNS and CDR2 SASEGT. The CDR3 sequence is 16 residues long. CDR3 bases: TGTGCCAGCAGCGAATTCGACAGGGGGAACAATCAGCCCCAGCATTTT. It codes for CASSEFDRGNNQPQHF.

This CDR3 is CASSPTTRGNEQFF. The CDR3 coding sequence is TGTGCCAGCAGCCCCACAACTAGAGGAAATGAGCAGTTCTTC. The chain has TRBV7-8 and TRBJ2-1, with a weak D call TRBD2 (5 bases). CDR1 is SGHVS and CDR2 is FQNEAQ in the germline V gene. V lost 5 bases, J lost 7 bases, and 15 bases lay in between. The CDR3 is 14 amino acids. Supplemented by reference TRBV7-8 and TRBJ2-1, the full variable domain reads GAGVSQSPRYKVAKRGQDVALRCDPISGHVSLFWYQQALGQGPEFLTYFQNEAQLDKSGLPSDRFFAERPEGSVSTLKIQRTQQEDSAVYLCASSPTTRGNEQFFGPGTRLTVL.

This clonotype showed up just a few times. This chain links TRBV7-2 with TRBJ2-7; 13 positions agree with TRBD2. The germline gives CDR1 SGHTA, CDR2 FQGNSA. The CDR3 consists of 16 residues. V shed 4 bases and J 0 bases; nucleotides not matched to a gene: 3. The CDR3 bases are TGTGCCAGCAGCTGGACTAGCGGGAGAAACTCCTACGAGCAGTACTTC. It translates to CASSWTSGRNSYEQYF.

This clonotype was recorded many times. V usage is TRBV20-1 and J usage is TRBJ2-2; D possibly corresponds to TRBD2 (5 bases). V gave up 6 bases and J gave up 9 bases, with 17 bases separating them. There are 13 residues in the CDR3. Germline loops: CDR1 DFQATT, CDR2 SNEGSKA (reference sequence). This chain's CDR3 is CSASGRVKRELFF. The CDR3 DNA follows: TGCAGTGCCAGTGGGAGAGTTAAAAGGGAGCTGTTTTTT.

The chain's CDR3 is CASSSQDRGLEDTQYF. The CDR3 DNA is TGTGCCAGCAGCTCTCAGGACAGGGGATTGGAAGATACGCAGTATTTT. The rearrangement links TRBV7-6 to TRBJ2-3; 9 nucleotides line up with TRBD1. Trimming took 4 bases from V and 5 from J; bases not matched to a gene: 10. This CDR3 has 16 residues. Germline loops: CDR1 SGHVS, CDR2 FNYEAQ.

The rearrangement links TRBV12-3 or TRBV12-4 to TRBJ1-6; no definite D call. The CDR3 length is 15 residues. The V end was cut by 6 bases, the J end by 10 bases, with 19 bases between. CDR3 in amino acids: CASSPEGLARSPLHF. As DNA, the CDR3 is TGTGCCAGCAGCCCGGAAGGCCTAGCGAGGTCACCCCTCCACTTT.

A remark on this clonotype: A read error is possible here, since a much larger clone lies one base away. J is TRBJ2-1 and V is TRBV20-1, with 14 bases lining up with TRBD2. This CDR3 region has 14 residues. V gave up 6 bases and J gave up 11 bases; unmatched junction bases: 9. Germline-derived CDR1 and CDR2 are DFQATT and SNEGSKA (reference sequence). CDR3: CSALTSGRGNKQFF. The CDR3 DNA reads TGCAGTGCGTTGACTAGCGGGAGGGGAAATAAGCAGTTCTTC.